This entry is about one T cell receptor (beta chain). Antigen unknown. The data were obtained in a study of CXCR3-negative and CXCR3-positive naive CD8 T cells. CD45RO-CCR7+CD27+CD95- characterized naive CD8+ T cells. The TRB cDNA libraries were prepared by 5' RACE with UMI labels. TCRdb reprocessed the 5' RACE reads, with one entry per CDR3 protein and no DNA. The repertoire table contains about 130,000 distinct CDR3 sequences. Study-wide findings and caveats: Naive cells that were CXCR3-negative or CXCR3-positive used TRBV-TRBJ genes alike, while memory cells diverged. A higher hydrophobicity marked the TRB CDR3s of CXCR3-positive naive cells versus CXCR3-negative naive cells.

The CDR3 is made up of 15 amino acids. Germline V gene data show CDR1 as SGDLS and CDR2 as YYNGEE. Specimen: naive CXCR3+ CD8+ T cells from blood. Regarding subset: CD45RO-CCR7+CD27+CD95- naive CD8+ T cells expressing CXCR3 (TNR3+). The V and J genes are TRBV9 and TRBJ2-7; there is no DNA to check the TCRdb D call of TRBD1. The source of this sequence is a human donor in good health. Some clones in this sample may be carry-over from other donors' samples. CDR3 region: CASSSTASPYYEQYF.